Listed here are 4 T cell receptor beta chains from one sample, sequenced in a study of blood T cell repertoires in COVID-19. Produced via immunoSEQ multiplex PCR; TCRdb's table is partial and in-frame only. The table includes around 460,000 clones, around nine tenths detected once. Sequencing was performed on peripheral blood. These receptors were collected from a man between 18 and 35 years old with COVID-19, enrolled during active disease.

The rearrangement joins TRBV19 to TRBJ2-7; no clear D. Trimming pared 1 base from V and 6 bases from J, leaving 10 bases between. CDR1 is LNHDA and CDR2 is SQIVND in the germline V gene (reference sequence). The CDR3 contains 13 residues. The CDR3 region has the DNA TGTGCCAGTAGTATAGGCCCCGCGTCCGAGCAGTACTTC. It codes for CASSIGPASEQYF.

J is TRBJ2-5 and V is TRBV7-9; possibly TRBD2 for D (5 bases). This CDR3 contains 17 residues. The ends were cut back, 4 bases at V and 3 bases at J, with 21 bases in the middle. Germline V CDR1 and CDR2: SEHNR, FQNEAQ (reference sequence). CDR3 DNA: TGTGCCAGCAGCTCGGACCGCCTTCCGGGGTCGAAAGAGACCCAGTACTTC. Encoded protein: CASSSDRLPGSKETQYF.

The chain couples TRBV6-5 to TRBJ2-5; 9 bases fit TRBD2. After removal of 0 bases from V and 3 bases from J, the junction contained 5 bases not matched to a gene. CDR1 and CDR2 (germline): MNHEY, SVGAGI. The CDR3 has 16 amino acids. Here the CDR3 reads CASSYSISGGKETQYF. In nucleotides, the CDR3 is TGTGCCAGCAGTTACTCGATTAGCGGGGGAAAAGAGACCCAGTACTTC.

The V call is TRBV2, the J call TRBJ1-2; TRBD1 is a possible D gene (5 bases). Looked up from germline, CDR1 is SNHLY and CDR2 is FYNNEI. CDR3 size: 14 residues. Trimming stripped 7 bases from V and 12 bases from J, with 24 bases between. The CDR3 nucleotides are TGTGCCAGCAAGGTGTTACAGGCTTCTTCTGAAGACACCTTC. Translated, it gives CASKVLQASSEDTF.